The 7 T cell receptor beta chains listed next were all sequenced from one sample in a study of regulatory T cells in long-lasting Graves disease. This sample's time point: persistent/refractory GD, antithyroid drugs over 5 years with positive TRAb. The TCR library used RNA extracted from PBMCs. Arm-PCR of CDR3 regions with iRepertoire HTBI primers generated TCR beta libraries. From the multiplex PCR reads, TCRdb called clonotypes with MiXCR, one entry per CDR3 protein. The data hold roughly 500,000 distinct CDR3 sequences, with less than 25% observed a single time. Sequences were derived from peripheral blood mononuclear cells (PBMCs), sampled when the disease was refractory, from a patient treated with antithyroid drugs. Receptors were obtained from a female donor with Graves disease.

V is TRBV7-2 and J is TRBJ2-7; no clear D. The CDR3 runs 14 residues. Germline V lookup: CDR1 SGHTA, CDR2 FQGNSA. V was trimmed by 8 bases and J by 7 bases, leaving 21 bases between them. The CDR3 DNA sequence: TGTGCCAGCTCACCTGGTGGGAAGTCTACGGAGCAGTACTTC. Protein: CASSPGGKSTEQYF.

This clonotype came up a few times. CDR3 loop: CSARAERYTF. CDR3 in DNA: TGCAGTGCTAGAGCGGAGCGCTACACCTTC. The chain couples TRBV20-1 to TRBJ1-2; D gene ambiguous. Looked up from germline, CDR1 is DFQATT and CDR2 is SNEGSKA (reference sequence). V was trimmed by 1 base and J by 9 bases, leaving 6 bases between them. The CDR3 sequence is 10 residues long.

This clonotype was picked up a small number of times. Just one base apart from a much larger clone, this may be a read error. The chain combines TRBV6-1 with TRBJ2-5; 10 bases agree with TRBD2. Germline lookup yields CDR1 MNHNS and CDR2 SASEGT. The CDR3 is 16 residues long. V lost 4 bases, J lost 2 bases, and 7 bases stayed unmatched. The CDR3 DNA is TGTGCCAGCAGTGCAAAGCGGGGGGGAGTACAAGAGACCCAGTACTTC. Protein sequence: CASSAKRGGVQETQYF.

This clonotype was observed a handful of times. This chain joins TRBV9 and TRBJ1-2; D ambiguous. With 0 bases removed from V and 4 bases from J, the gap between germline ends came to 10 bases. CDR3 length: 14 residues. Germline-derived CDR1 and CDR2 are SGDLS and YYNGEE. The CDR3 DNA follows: TGTGCCAGCAGCGTAGAAAGGGAGGGCTATGGCTACACCTTC. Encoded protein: CASSVEREGYGYTF. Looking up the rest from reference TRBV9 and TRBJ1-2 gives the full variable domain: DSGVTQTPKHLITATGQRVTLRCSPRSGDLSVYWYQQSLDQGLQFLIQYYNGEERAKGNILERFSAQQFPDLHSELNLSSLELGDSALYFCASSVEREGYGYTFGSGTRLTVV.

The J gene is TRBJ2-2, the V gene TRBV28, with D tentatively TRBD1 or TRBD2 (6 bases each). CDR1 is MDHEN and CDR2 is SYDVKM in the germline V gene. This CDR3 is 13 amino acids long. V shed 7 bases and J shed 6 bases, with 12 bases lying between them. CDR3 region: CASTTGAPGELFF. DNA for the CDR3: TGTGCCAGCACCACGGGGGCTCCCGGGGAGCTGTTTTTT.

CDR3 DNA: TGTGCCAGCAGTTACTCGAATGGGAGACTAGCGGGGGCTCAAGAGACCCAGTACTTC. It yields the protein CASSYSNGRLAGAQETQYF. The chain couples TRBV6-2 or TRBV6-3 to TRBJ2-5, with TRBD2 identical over 12 bases. With V trimmed by 0 bases and J by 2 bases, 10 bases remained unmatched. The CDR3 length is 19 residues. Germline CDR1 reads MNHEY; CDR2 reads SVGEGT.

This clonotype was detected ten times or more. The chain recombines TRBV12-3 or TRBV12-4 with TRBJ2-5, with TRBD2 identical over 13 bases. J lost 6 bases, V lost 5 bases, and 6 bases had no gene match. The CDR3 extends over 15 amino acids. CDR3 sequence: CASSLGTSGMKTQYF. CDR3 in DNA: TGTGCCAGCAGTCTCGGGACTAGCGGGATGAAGACCCAGTACTTC.